The entry below describes one T cell receptor beta chain. The antigen is undetermined. As every portion of the isolated RNA was reverse transcribed, the sequencing read expressed TCRB transcripts. The average read count of naive, central memory and regulatory T cell samples was some 3.5 million. Clones were read by immunoSEQ multiplex PCR, and TCRdb kept only the in-frame ones, dropping some. The table lists 150,000 or so clones, approximately 8.4% of them singletons. CDR3 length equals 15 residues. In germline, CDR1 is MNHEY, CDR2 SVGAGI. Trimming took off 0 bases at V and 7 bases at J, with 10 bases between the two ends. The data were taken from a study of beta chain features in type 1 diabetes. Whole-study results and caveats: Insertion counts at VDJ junctions were lower in type 1 diabetes patients, who also showed more deletions there. A potential PCR bias toward shorter templates would be equal in patient and control samples.

The receptor was derived from a woman aged 18-29 years in good health. Sequencing input: central memory CD4+ T cells from blood. The V gene is TRBV6-5, the J gene TRBJ1-6; possible D gene TRBD1, 5 bases. DNA for the CDR3: TGTGCCAGCAGTTACTCGGGGGACTCCAATTCACCCCTCCACTTT. Translating gives CASSYSGDSNSPLHF.